This record concerns one T cell receptor beta chain sequence. Its antigen is undetermined. The data stem from a study of regulatory dendritic cells for organ transplantation. Findings of the study overall: Memory T cells were less diverse than naive, with memory CD8+ most oligoclonal. Regulatory dendritic cells appeared to expand memory CD8+ clones less than mature ones.

Sequencing used immunoSEQ multiplex PCR; TCRdb keeps in-frame clones, though not all of them. The data hold more than 10,000 clones, with just under 80% observed a single time. Germline V CDR1 and CDR2: SGHNT, YENEEA. V was shortened by 5 bases and J by 4 bases, with 11 bases between the two germline ends. The CDR3 is made up of 13 amino acids. CFSE-labeled sorted T cells met regulatory or mature dendritic cells for over 4 days. Naive CD45RA+ and memory CD45RO+ CD4+ or CD8+ T cells were FACS-sorted. The sequence was collected from a human donor in good health. Sequencing was carried out using naive CD8+ T cells from blood cultured with regulatory dendritic cells. The subset here: CD45RA+ naive T cells. V is TRBV11-3 and J is TRBJ1-1; D is unclear. CDR3 nucleotides: TGTGCCAGCAGCGAGGCGGGTGGCACTGAAGCTTTCTTT. Its protein product is CASSEAGGTEAFF.